These 32 T cell receptor beta chains share one sample of origin, sequenced in a study of shared clonotypes between healthy human individuals. The assay was immunoSEQ multiplex PCR, and TCRdb's table has in-frame clones only and misses some. The table records about 2.1 million clones, just under 95% of them present only once. CD45RO-negative, CCR7-selected cells formed the naive CD8 fraction, which excluded terminally differentiated effector memory CD45RA+ cells. Specimen: naive CD8+ T cells from PBMCs. All receptors come from a man aged 18 to 35 in good health. Some clones in this sample may be carry-over from other donors' samples.

The chain carries TRBV7-6 and TRBJ2-7, with D perhaps TRBD2 (5 bases). V was cut by 0 bases and J by 4 bases, with 25 bases left in between. Looked up from germline, CDR1 is SGHVS and CDR2 is FNYEAQ. The CDR3 runs 19 residues. This CDR3 reads CASSLAPPGSGWVGYEQYF. The DNA of the CDR3 is TGTGCCAGCAGCTTAGCCCCCCCGGGGTCTGGATGGGTCGGTTACGAGCAGTACTTC.

Written as DNA, the CDR3 is TGTGCCAGCACCAGAAACAGGGGGGTTATTCGATACGAGCAGTACTTC. The encoded protein is CASTRNRGVIRYEQYF. The genes are TRBV21-1 and TRBJ2-7; the tabulated D call, TRBD1, remains unverified against the DNA. TRBV21-1 is given as a pseudogene. The CDR3 runs 16 residues.

This chain joins TRBV15 and TRBJ1-4, with D tentatively TRBD1 (6 bases). V was clipped by 1 base and J by 3 bases, with 9 bases between them. The CDR3 consists of 15 residues. Germline loops: CDR1 LNHNV, CDR2 YYDKDF (reference sequence). The CDR3 loop reads CATSRGTASNEKLFF. In nucleotides, the CDR3 is TGTGCCACCAGCAGAGGGACAGCCTCTAATGAAAAACTGTTTTTT.

The V gene is TRBV7-9, the J gene TRBJ2-1; D gene uncertain. Germline-derived CDR1 and CDR2 are SEHNR and FQNEAQ (reference sequence). The ends were cut back, 5 bases at V and 8 bases at J, with 13 bases in the middle. CDR3 length equals 13 residues. CDR3 in amino acids: CASSAYSADEQFF. CDR3 nucleotides: TGTGCCAGCAGCGCCTACAGTGCGGATGAGCAGTTCTTC.

The rearrangement joins TRBV19 to TRBJ2-1; perhaps TRBD2 as D (5 bases). Trimming pared 3 bases from V and 10 bases from J, leaving 16 bases between. Per the germline V gene, CDR1 is LNHDA and CDR2 is SQIVND (reference sequence). This CDR3 contains 14 residues. In DNA, the CDR3 is TGTGCCAGTAGTATGGTCGAGGAGGAGCAGGAGCAGTTCTTC. It translates to CASSMVEEEQEQFF.

V usage is TRBV27 and J usage is TRBJ2-1, with D perhaps matching TRBD2 (6 bases). In germline, CDR1 is MNHEY, CDR2 SMNVEV (reference sequence). Trimming removed 6 bases from V and 5 bases from J, with 14 bases in between. The CDR3 covers 14 residues. The CDR3 DNA follows: TGTGCCAGCAGCCTCGGGACTCACAACAATGAGCAGTTCTTC. The encoded protein is CASSLGTHNNEQFF.

This chain connects TRBV4-1 to TRBJ1-5; 7 bases agree with TRBD1. The germline V gene encodes CDR1 MGHRA and CDR2 YSYEKL. Trimming removed 4 bases from V and 0 bases from J; junction bases left unmatched: 6. CDR3 length equals 16 residues. As DNA, the CDR3 is TGCGCCAGCAGCCTTGGGACAGCCACTAGCAATCAGCCCCAGCATTTT. Amino acid sequence: CASSLGTATSNQPQHF.

The chain recombines TRBV7-8 with TRBJ1-2; 7 nucleotides match TRBD1. V dropped 5 bases and J dropped 8; count of bases not matched to a gene: 14. The CDR3 is 15 amino acids. Germline V gene data show CDR1 as SGHVS and CDR2 as FQNEAQ. The CDR3 nucleotides read TGTGCCAGCAGCCCCCCAGGGGGGGCCTTTGGGGGCTACACCTTC. Amino acids: CASSPPGGAFGGYTF.

The rearrangement links TRBV6-1 to TRBJ1-1, with D maybe TRBD1 (5 bases). Germline V lookup: CDR1 MNHNS, CDR2 SASEGT. This CDR3 contains 14 residues. Deletions cut 4 bases from V and 1 base from J, with 10 bases between. The CDR3 spells CASSVDQGNTEAFF. The CDR3 DNA reads as TGTGCCAGCAGTGTCGATCAGGGGAACACTGAAGCTTTCTTT.

The gene calls are TRBV14 and TRBJ2-3; TRBD1 or TRBD2 may be the D gene (6 bases each). This CDR3 is built from 15 residues. V was shortened by 6 bases and J by 1 base, with 14 bases between the two germline ends. The germline V gene encodes CDR1 SGHDN and CDR2 FVKESK. The CDR3 here is CASSHPRGGTDTQYF. DNA for the CDR3: TGTGCCAGCAGTCACCCGAGGGGGGGCACAGATACGCAGTATTTT.

V usage is TRBV4-3 and J usage is TRBJ2-3, with D unclear. Germline values: CDR1 LGHNA, CDR2 YSLEER. Trimming took off 0 bases at V and 6 bases at J, with 13 bases between the two ends. The CDR3 contains 15 residues. The CDR3 region is CASSQDGDPGDTQYF. The CDR3 coding sequence is TGCGCCAGCAGCCAAGATGGAGATCCCGGGGATACGCAGTATTTT.

J is TRBJ1-2 and V is TRBV11-2, with 8 bases matching TRBD1. Germline CDR1 reads SGHAT; CDR2 reads FQNNGV. J was trimmed by 3 bases and V by 5 bases; bases with no gene match: 8. This CDR3 has 15 amino acids. CDR3 amino acids: CASSLGQGVHYGYTF. CDR3 nucleotides: TGTGCCAGCAGCCTCGGACAGGGCGTTCACTATGGCTACACCTTC.

This clone was detected once. The genes are TRBV7-3 and TRBJ2-2, with TRBD1 as a possible D gene (6 bases). The CDR3 length is 14 residues. Germline V gives CDR1 SGHTA, CDR2 FQGTGA. V was shortened by 4 bases and J by 6 bases, with 12 bases between the two germline ends. CDR3 amino acids: CASSSQTGPGELFF. In DNA, the CDR3 is TGTGCCAGCAGCTCTCAGACAGGCCCCGGGGAGCTGTTTTTT.

The CDR3 sequence is CASSVVGDPYNEQFF. For the CDR3, the DNA is TGTGCCAGCAGCGTAGTCGGGGACCCCTACAATGAGCAGTTCTTC. The chain uses TRBV9 and TRBJ2-1; D may be TRBD1 or TRBD2 (5 bases each). Trimming removed 0 bases from V and 2 bases from J, with 9 bases in between. Germline loops: CDR1 SGDLS, CDR2 YYNGEE. CDR3 length: 15 amino acids.

The V and J genes are TRBV19 and TRBJ1-1, with D uncertain. Per the germline V gene, CDR1 is LNHDA and CDR2 is SQIVND (reference sequence). This CDR3 has 12 residues. V lost 6 bases and J lost 5, with 10 bases in between. The CDR3 loop reads CASRGSGTEAFF. In nucleotides, the CDR3 is TGTGCCAGTAGAGGGTCGGGGACTGAAGCTTTCTTT.

The V gene is TRBV4-2, the J gene TRBJ1-2; D gene ambiguous. This CDR3 spans 15 amino acids. Germline V lookup: CDR1 LGHNA, CDR2 YNFKEQ. Between the trimmed V and J ends, which lost 0 bases and 4 bases, there was a span of 12 bases. This chain's CDR3 is CASSQDRSESYGYTF. CDR3 coding DNA: TGTGCCAGCAGCCAAGATCGCAGCGAGAGCTATGGCTACACCTTC.

V is TRBV6-1 and J is TRBJ1-5; D might be TRBD1 (5 bases). CDR3 length: 12 residues. In germline, CDR1 is MNHNS, CDR2 SASEGT. Trimming left V 10 bases short and J 6 bases short, with 13 bases between. Here the CDR3 DNA reads TGTGCCATCGAGACCGGGGCTCAGCCCCAGCATTTT. Translation: CAIETGAQPQHF.

This clone was observed a few times. V and J are TRBV19 and TRBJ1-1; 7 bases match TRBD1. The CDR3 runs to 14 residues. CDR1 and CDR2 from the germline V gene are LNHDA and SQIVND (reference sequence). V dropped 7 bases and J dropped 4; count of bases not matched to a gene: 9. The DNA of the CDR3 is TGTGCCAGTAACCGAGGGGGCCCGAGCACTGAAGCTTTCTTT. It translates to CASNRGGPSTEAFF.

J is TRBJ1-2 and V is TRBV19, with 9 bases that match TRBD1. V shed 3 bases and J 6 bases; nucleotides not matched to a gene: 14. The germline CDR1 and CDR2 sequences are LNHDA and SQIVND (reference sequence). The CDR3 runs 17 residues. DNA for the CDR3: TGTGCCAGTAGTATGGTGGGACAGGGTGCTAATGGAGATGGCTACACCTTC. The encoded protein is CASSMVGQGANGDGYTF. Drawing the rest from reference TRBV19 and TRBJ1-2, the complete variable domain is DGGITQSPKYLFRKEGQNVTLSCEQNLNHDAMYWYRQDPGQGLRLIYYSQIVNDFQKGDIAEGYSVSREKKESFPLTVTSAQKNPTAFYLCASSMVGQGANGDGYTFGSGTRLTVV.

The chain uses TRBV18 and TRBJ2-1, with D perhaps TRBD2 (6 bases). Germline-derived CDR1 and CDR2 are KGHSH and LQKENI. The CDR3 is 15 residues long. V gave up 4 bases and J gave up 2 bases, with 12 bases separating them. CDR3 protein: CASSLSRTTYNEQFF. CDR3 in DNA: TGTGCCAGCTCACTGTCCAGGACTACCTACAATGAGCAGTTCTTC.

This sequence joins TRBV27 and TRBJ2-4; D is perhaps TRBD1 (5 bases). CDR3 length equals 15 residues. In germline, CDR1 is MNHEY, CDR2 SMNVEV (reference sequence). The V end was cut by 5 bases, the J end by 0 bases, with 11 bases between. The CDR3 sequence: CASSQGTLAKNIQYF. Here the CDR3 DNA reads TGTGCCAGCAGTCAGGGCACGCTAGCCAAAAACATTCAGTACTTC.

The V gene is TRBV7-8, the J gene TRBJ2-3, with D unclear. Trimming shortened V by 5 bases and J by 0 bases, and 18 bases separated the two germline ends. The CDR3 length is 17 residues. Germline-derived CDR1 and CDR2 are SGHVS and FQNEAQ. CDR3 protein: CASSPALIAASTDTQYF. CDR3 bases: TGTGCCAGCAGCCCTGCCCTTATCGCAGCCAGCACAGATACGCAGTATTTT.

The gene calls are TRBV5-4 and TRBJ2-7; D remains ambiguous. Germline V gene data show CDR1 as SGHNT and CDR2 as YYREEE (reference sequence). Trimming left V 3 bases short and J 2 bases short, with 6 bases between. This CDR3 is built from 12 residues. The chain's CDR3 is CASSSVPYEQYF. Written as DNA, the CDR3 is TGTGCCAGCAGCTCTGTCCCCTACGAGCAGTACTTC.

The chain carries TRBV19 and TRBJ2-7; 9 bases are a match to TRBD1. Trimming took 5 bases from V and 3 from J; bases not matched to a gene: 5. This CDR3 has 14 residues. Germline loops: CDR1 LNHDA, CDR2 SQIVND (reference sequence). CDR3 amino acids: CASSLGTGFYEQYF. In DNA, the CDR3 is TGTGCCAGTAGTCTGGGGACAGGGTTCTACGAGCAGTACTTC.

V usage is TRBV13 and J usage is TRBJ1-2, with TRBD1 matching over 9 bases. From germline, CDR1 is PRHDT and CDR2 FYEKMQ (reference sequence). Trimming removed 4 bases from V and 5 bases from J; junction bases left unmatched: 5. The length of the CDR3 is 14 residues. The CDR3 coding sequence is TGTGCCAGCAGCTCAGGACAGGGGACTTATGGCTACACCTTC. It specifies CASSSGQGTYGYTF.

This clone was picked up a small number of times. The V gene is TRBV28, the J gene TRBJ2-7; 8 bases line up with TRBD2. Germline loops: CDR1 MDHEN, CDR2 SYDVKM. This CDR3 comprises 14 residues. The V segment lost 2 bases and the J segment 2 bases; nucleotides outside the gene matches: 2. In nucleotides, the CDR3 is TGTGCCAGCAGTTTAACTAGCGGCACCTACGAGCAGTACTTC. Amino acid sequence: CASSLTSGTYEQYF.

The genes are TRBV10-3 and TRBJ2-7; D perhaps matches TRBD1 (5 bases). The germline V gene has CDR1 ENHRY and CDR2 SYGVKD. V was shortened by 3 bases and J by 5 bases, with 11 bases between the two germline ends. This CDR3 is built from 13 residues. The CDR3 here is CAISDQGSDEQYF. The DNA for the CDR3 is TGTGCCATCAGTGATCAGGGTTCCGACGAGCAGTACTTC.

In nucleotides, the CDR3 is TGTGCCAGCAGTTTTCTCGCGGGGGTGGGAGATACGCAGTATTTT. It encodes CASSFLAGVGDTQYF. The chain is built from TRBV27 and TRBJ2-3; 7 bases are a match to TRBD2. There are 15 residues in the CDR3. The V segment lost 3 bases and the J segment 5 bases; nucleotides outside the gene matches: 8. CDR1 MNHEY and CDR2 SMNVEV come from the germline V gene (reference sequence).

V gene TRBV11-2 combines with J gene TRBJ2-7; D not resolved. The germline V and J ends were trimmed by 1 base and 3 bases, with 10 bases remaining between them. There are 14 residues in the CDR3. The V gene's germline CDR1 is SGHAT and CDR2 FQNNGV. Here the CDR3 DNA reads TGTGCCAGCAGCTTAGGTTTACCTGACTACGAGCAGTACTTC. Translated, it gives CASSLGLPDYEQYF.

The rearrangement links TRBV15 to TRBJ2-5; D call uncertain. The J call may be faulty, since TRBJ2-7 better matches the DNA end. This CDR3 comprises 11 residues. CDR1 LNHNV and CDR2 YYDKDF come from the germline V gene (reference sequence). The CDR3, as DNA: TGTGCCACCAGCGATCGCTACGAGCAGTACTTC. It yields the protein CATSDRYEQYF.

Worth noting for this clone: The CDR3 ends on some other residue instead of the conserved phenylalanine or tryptophan, so this is likely a read error. No DNA is shown, since the ends of the CDR3 on it are uncertain; the CDR3 is the one TCRdb lists. The chain links TRBV30 to TRBJ1-1. Counting both end residues, the CDR3 totals 11 amino acids. CDR1 and CDR2 from the germline V gene are GTSNPN and SVGIG (reference sequence). CDR3 sequence reads: CAWSETVGPAI.

The CDR3 reads CASSLPIIGGGTDTQYF. CDR3 bases: TGTGCCAGCAGCCTACCCATAATAGGGGGCGGCACAGATACGCAGTATTTT. The V and J genes are TRBV11-2 and TRBJ2-3, with 7 bases that match TRBD1. V shed 5 bases, J shed 1 base, and the junction held 12 bases outside the gene matches. CDR1 SGHAT and CDR2 FQNNGV come from the germline V gene. The CDR3 has 17 residues.